A selection of T cell receptor beta chains follows, all from one sample in a study of blood T cell repertoires in COVID-19. Assay used: immunoSEQ multiplex PCR; TCRdb lists only in-frame clones, some missing. Here the sample spans about 260,000 clones, about 89% being singletons. Sequenced: peripheral blood. Every receptor here comes from a man aged 40-49 years who had recovered from COVID-19. The CDR3 runs from the conserved cysteine through the conserved F or W. Fields, in order: D gene, V gene, CDR3 protein. D genes are given only for firm matches.

>.|TRBV21-1
CASSSGQQKGNTIYF
>.|TRBV10-3
CAISPVPGNTIYF
>TRBD1|TRBV6-2/TRBV6-3
CASSLDRVYEQYF
>TRBD2|TRBV4-1
CASSQDDRLAGGGTDTQYF
>.|TRBV3-1/TRBV3-2
CASRDLARGLPILAEQFF
>TRBD2|TRBV2
CASSVGGGYTDTQYF
>TRBD2|TRBV20-1
CSVAGDYEQYF
>.|TRBV5-1
CASSLQGGSTDTQYF
>.|TRBV6-5
CASGSPGSNYEQYF
>TRBD2|TRBV19
CASSPRALAGANTGELFF
>TRBD2|TRBV10-3
CAIASSGGTGETQYF
>.|TRBV5-1
CASSLDPEPGYEQFF
>.|TRBV10-2
CASRQTANYGYTF
>TRBD1|TRBV5-1
CASSGGTGGAFRSGAFF
>TRBD2|TRBV18
CASSPLATIPPGRFYEQYF
>.|TRBV6-2/TRBV6-3
CASSYSVLGREAFF
>.|TRBV9
CASSGGLSSTDTQYF